The rows below give T cell receptor beta chains drawn from one sample of a study of early T cells in non-severe SARS-CoV-2 infection. From the 5' RACE reads, TCRdb called clonotypes with MiXCR, one entry per CDR3 protein. The sample contains 80,000 or so distinct CDR3 sequences, 5.5% to 7.5% of which appear only once. Sequenced sample: whole blood. The receptors come from an adult who was a healthcare worker with PCR-confirmed SARS-CoV-2 infection or an uninfected control (not recorded which). The CDR3 runs from the conserved cysteine through the conserved F or W. D genes are given only for firm matches. A clone size is listed for some rows: how often the clone was seen (once, few, many), or a class if it is expanded.

v_call: TRBV5-4
d_call: .
j_call: TRBJ1-2
clone_size: many
cdr3_nt: TGTGCCAGCAGCTCCCCCTCCCGGGCCTTCTATGGCTACACCTTC
cdr3_aa: CASSSPSRAFYGYTF

v_call: TRBV20-1
d_call: .
j_call: TRBJ2-7
clone_size: large
cdr3_nt: TGCAGTGCTAGACACGGACCCGTCTACGAGCAGTACTTC
cdr3_aa: CSARHGPVYEQYF

v_call: TRBV10-2
d_call: .
j_call: TRBJ1-2
clone_size: many
cdr3_nt: TGCGCCAGCAGTGCTGATAAGAGGGGATTCTATGGCTACACCTTC
cdr3_aa: CASSADKRGFYGYTF

v_call: TRBV30
d_call: .
j_call: TRBJ1-1
clone_size: few
cdr3_nt: TGTGCCTCCCGACTGGGGTCGAACACTGAAGCTTTCTTT
cdr3_aa: CASRLGSNTEAFF

v_call: TRBV20-1
d_call: TRBD1
j_call: TRBJ1-2
clone_size: .
cdr3_nt: TGCAGTGCTAGAGCTCGGACAGGTGTGAAGTATGGCTACACCTTC
cdr3_aa: CSARARTGVKYGYTF

v_call: TRBV29-1
d_call: TRBD2
j_call: TRBJ2-1
clone_size: .
cdr3_nt: TGCAGCGCCGTTCTAGCGGGGGCCCTCTACAATGAGCAGTTCTTC
cdr3_aa: CSAVLAGALYNEQFF

v_call: TRBV5-1
d_call: .
j_call: TRBJ2-7
clone_size: .
cdr3_nt: TGCGCCAGCAGCCTAGGACAGAACGTCTACGAGCAGTACTTC
cdr3_aa: CASSLGQNVYEQYF

v_call: TRBV7-9
d_call: .
j_call: TRBJ2-7
clone_size: .
cdr3_nt: TGTGCCAGCAGCGCCGCAGACTGGACCTACGAGCAGTACTTC
cdr3_aa: CASSAADWTYEQYF

v_call: TRBV6-5
d_call: TRBD2
j_call: TRBJ2-7
clone_size: many
cdr3_nt: TGTGCCAGCTGGACTAGCGGGGGCCACGAGCAGTACTTC
cdr3_aa: CASWTSGGHEQYF

v_call: TRBV20-1
d_call: TRBD2
j_call: TRBJ2-5
clone_size: few
cdr3_nt: TGCAGTGCTAGTATAGCGGGAGGGGGGCAAGAGACCCAGTACTTC
cdr3_aa: CSASIAGGGQETQYF

v_call: TRBV4-2
d_call: .
j_call: TRBJ1-6
clone_size: many
cdr3_nt: TGTGCCAGCAAGGGTTCCCGGGGGGTGATTTCACCCCTCCACTTT
cdr3_aa: CASKGSRGVISPLHF

v_call: TRBV5-5
d_call: .
j_call: TRBJ1-1
clone_size: .
cdr3_nt: TGTGCCAGCAGCAGAACTCAACAGAACACTGAAGCTTTCTTT
cdr3_aa: CASSRTQQNTEAFF

v_call: TRBV5-1
d_call: TRBD2
j_call: TRBJ2-7
clone_size: many
cdr3_nt: TGCGCCAGCAGGCTACTAGCGGGAGGTTCCGAGCAGTACTTC
cdr3_aa: CASRLLAGGSEQYF

v_call: TRBV4-2
d_call: .
j_call: TRBJ2-5
clone_size: few
cdr3_nt: TGTGCCAGCAGCCAAGGGGGAGCAAGGGCGACCCAGTACTTC
cdr3_aa: CASSQGGARATQYF

v_call: TRBV4-3
d_call: .
j_call: TRBJ1-1
clone_size: many
cdr3_nt: TGCGCCAGCAGCCAAGGATGGCTGAGGAACACTGAAGCTTTCTTT
cdr3_aa: CASSQGWLRNTEAFF

v_call: TRBV6-6
d_call: TRBD2
j_call: TRBJ2-3
clone_size: many
cdr3_nt: TGTGCCAGCAGTTACTCTGCTAGCGGGGCCCGCACAGATACGCAGTATTTT
cdr3_aa: CASSYSASGARTDTQYF

v_call: TRBV12-3/TRBV12-4
d_call: .
j_call: TRBJ1-1
clone_size: few
cdr3_nt: TGTGCCAGCAGTAGGGCACGCACTGAAGCTTTCTTT
cdr3_aa: CASSRARTEAFF

v_call: TRBV7-2
d_call: TRBD1
j_call: TRBJ1-5
clone_size: many
cdr3_nt: TGTGCCAGCAGCTTATCGCCCCCGGGACAGGGGAATCAGCCCCAGCATTTT
cdr3_aa: CASSLSPPGQGNQPQHF

v_call: TRBV5-1
d_call: .
j_call: TRBJ1-4
clone_size: few
cdr3_nt: TGCGCCAGCAGCTTGGCCCAGGAGGGTGAAAAACTGTTTTTT
cdr3_aa: CASSLAQEGEKLFF

v_call: TRBV19
d_call: .
j_call: TRBJ1-5
clone_size: many
cdr3_nt: TGTGCCAGTAGTCCGCCGACAGGTGACTTTTATCAGCCCCAGCATTTT
cdr3_aa: CASSPPTGDFYQPQHF

v_call: TRBV6-5
d_call: TRBD2
j_call: TRBJ2-3
clone_size: .
cdr3_nt: TGTGCCAGCAGTCGGGACTACACAGATACGCAGTATTTT
cdr3_aa: CASSRDYTDTQYF

v_call: TRBV7-9
d_call: TRBD2
j_call: TRBJ2-1
clone_size: .
cdr3_nt: TGTGCCAGCATCTTCCGGGAGGACACGAATGAGCAGTTCTTC
cdr3_aa: CASIFREDTNEQFF

v_call: TRBV18
d_call: TRBD2
j_call: TRBJ2-7
clone_size: few
cdr3_nt: TGTGCCAGCTCACCGGCTAGCGGACCCTACGAGCAGTACTTC
cdr3_aa: CASSPASGPYEQYF

v_call: TRBV6-5
d_call: .
j_call: TRBJ1-4
clone_size: many
cdr3_nt: TGTGCCAGCACCCGTGCCGGGGGTAGGGGTGAAAAACTGTTTTTT
cdr3_aa: CASTRAGGRGEKLFF

v_call: TRBV4-1
d_call: TRBD1
j_call: TRBJ2-1
clone_size: many
cdr3_nt: TGCGCCAGCAGCCAACTAATCGGGACAGGGGCCAATGAGCAGTTCTTC
cdr3_aa: CASSQLIGTGANEQFF

v_call: TRBV7-2
d_call: TRBD2
j_call: TRBJ2-7
clone_size: few
cdr3_nt: TGTGCCAGCAGCCAACGGACTAGCGGGGGGGCATACGAGCAGTACTTC
cdr3_aa: CASSQRTSGGAYEQYF

v_call: TRBV21-1
d_call: .
j_call: TRBJ2-1
clone_size: many
cdr3_nt: TGTGCCAGCAGCGACTCGGGACAGGGGTGGTCCGGCTCCTACAATGAGCAGTTCTTC
cdr3_aa: CASSDSGQGWSGSYNEQFF

v_call: TRBV12-3/TRBV12-4
d_call: .
j_call: TRBJ2-4
clone_size: few
cdr3_nt: TGTGCCAGCAGACCCGACAGTACGGCCAAAAACATTCAGTACTTC
cdr3_aa: CASRPDSTAKNIQYF

v_call: TRBV4-2
d_call: TRBD1
j_call: TRBJ2-7
clone_size: .
cdr3_nt: TGTGCCAGCAGCCAGAGGGACAGGGAGGACGAGCAGTACTTC
cdr3_aa: CASSQRDREDEQYF

v_call: TRBV9
d_call: TRBD2
j_call: TRBJ2-1
clone_size: many
cdr3_nt: TGTGCCAGCAGCCTAGCGGGAGAATTCTACAATGAGCAGTTCTTC
cdr3_aa: CASSLAGEFYNEQFF

v_call: TRBV15
d_call: TRBD1
j_call: TRBJ1-5
clone_size: few
cdr3_nt: TGTGCCACCAGCAAACGAGACAGGGCGGGTCAGCCCCAGCATTTT
cdr3_aa: CATSKRDRAGQPQHF

v_call: TRBV5-1
d_call: TRBD1
j_call: TRBJ1-1
clone_size: many
cdr3_nt: TGCGCCAGCAGGGTGACAGGGGCGAACACTGAAGCTTTCTTT
cdr3_aa: CASRVTGANTEAFF

v_call: TRBV5-1
d_call: .
j_call: TRBJ2-7
clone_size: .
cdr3_nt: TGCACCAGCAGCTTGAACCCCGGCCCAAGGGATGTTGAGCAGTACTTC
cdr3_aa: CTSSLNPGPRDVEQYF

v_call: TRBV20-1
d_call: .
j_call: TRBJ2-7
clone_size: .
cdr3_nt: TGCAGTGCTAGCCCAAAAATCTCCTACGAGCAGTACTTC
cdr3_aa: CSASPKISYEQYF

v_call: TRBV3-2
d_call: .
j_call: TRBJ2-5
clone_size: .
cdr3_nt: TGTGCCAGCAGCCAAGATTGGAGAGGGGTAGAGACCCAGTACTTC
cdr3_aa: CASSQDWRGVETQYF

v_call: TRBV11-2
d_call: .
j_call: TRBJ2-1
clone_size: many
cdr3_nt: TGTGCCAGCAGCTTAGGGCCGGGCCAGGGAGGGGGTGAGCAGTTCTTC
cdr3_aa: CASSLGPGQGGGEQFF

v_call: TRBV24-1
d_call: .
j_call: TRBJ2-2
clone_size: many
cdr3_nt: TGTGCCACCAGTGAATTAACGGGGAGATCCGGGGAGCTGTTTTTT
cdr3_aa: CATSELTGRSGELFF

v_call: TRBV9
d_call: TRBD2
j_call: TRBJ2-6
clone_size: .
cdr3_nt: TGTGCCAGCAGCGTAGAGCGGGGCACCTTGGTAGGGGCCAACGTCCTGACTTTC
cdr3_aa: CASSVERGTLVGANVLTF

v_call: TRBV7-9
d_call: .
j_call: TRBJ2-6
clone_size: many
cdr3_nt: TGTGCCAGCAGCCATGGGGGCTCTGGGGCCAACGTCCTGACTTTC
cdr3_aa: CASSHGGSGANVLTF

v_call: TRBV19
d_call: .
j_call: TRBJ2-1
clone_size: .
cdr3_nt: TGTGCCTCCGCAGACCGGGCGGCGTCCCACAATGAGCAGTTCTTC
cdr3_aa: CASADRAASHNEQFF

v_call: TRBV7-2
d_call: .
j_call: TRBJ1-5
clone_size: many
cdr3_nt: TGTGCCAGCAGCAGGGGGACACTCAATCAGCCCCAGCATTTT
cdr3_aa: CASSRGTLNQPQHF

v_call: TRBV5-6
d_call: .
j_call: TRBJ1-6
clone_size: few
cdr3_nt: TGTGCCAGCAGCTTATCATTAAACTCACCCCTCCACTTT
cdr3_aa: CASSLSLNSPLHF

v_call: TRBV5-1
d_call: .
j_call: TRBJ2-1
clone_size: many
cdr3_nt: TGCGCCAGCAGCTTGGCCCCGTCGTCTGGGGCGTATGAGCAGTTCTTC
cdr3_aa: CASSLAPSSGAYEQFF

v_call: TRBV6-5
d_call: TRBD1
j_call: TRBJ1-6
clone_size: many
cdr3_nt: TGTGCCAGCAAACCCGACAGGGGAAATTCACCCCTCCACTTT
cdr3_aa: CASKPDRGNSPLHF

v_call: TRBV4-2
d_call: TRBD1
j_call: TRBJ1-2
clone_size: many
cdr3_nt: TGTGCCAGCAGCCAACCCGACAGGGATTACTATGGCTACACCTTC
cdr3_aa: CASSQPDRDYYGYTF

v_call: TRBV28
d_call: .
j_call: TRBJ1-6
clone_size: many
cdr3_nt: TGTGCCAGCAGTTTCCGGGGGAGCGGTAATTCACCCCTCCACTTT
cdr3_aa: CASSFRGSGNSPLHF

v_call: TRBV7-2
d_call: .
j_call: TRBJ2-3
clone_size: .
cdr3_nt: TGTGCCAGCAGCCCAGGGGTAGCAGATACGCAGTATTTT
cdr3_aa: CASSPGVADTQYF

v_call: TRBV2
d_call: TRBD1
j_call: TRBJ1-1
clone_size: many
cdr3_nt: TGTGCCAGCAGTGAACTATCGACAGGGGTGAACACTGAAGCTTTCTTT
cdr3_aa: CASSELSTGVNTEAFF

v_call: TRBV7-8
d_call: TRBD1
j_call: TRBJ1-6
clone_size: many
cdr3_nt: TGTGCCAGCAGCCCCCGCTGGACAGGGCTTGATTCACCCCTCCACTTT
cdr3_aa: CASSPRWTGLDSPLHF

v_call: TRBV24-1
d_call: .
j_call: TRBJ2-2
clone_size: many
cdr3_nt: TGTGCCACCAGTGAAACGGGGAAAGGGACCGGGGAGCTGTTTTTT
cdr3_aa: CATSETGKGTGELFF

v_call: TRBV18
d_call: TRBD1
j_call: TRBJ2-5
clone_size: many
cdr3_nt: TGTGCCAGCTCACCAACGGGACAGCAAGAGACCCAGTACTTC
cdr3_aa: CASSPTGQQETQYF

v_call: TRBV6-2/TRBV6-3
d_call: TRBD1
j_call: TRBJ1-2
clone_size: medium-sized
cdr3_nt: TGTGCCAGCATGACAGTGACAGGGAGTAACTATGGCTACACCTTC
cdr3_aa: CASMTVTGSNYGYTF

v_call: TRBV7-9
d_call: TRBD2
j_call: TRBJ2-1
clone_size: .
cdr3_nt: TGTGCCAGCAGCTTGAGCGGGAGGGCGTATGAGCAGTTCTTC
cdr3_aa: CASSLSGRAYEQFF